The 3 T cell receptor beta chains listed next were all sequenced from one sample in a study of T-cell reconstitution after alpha-beta-depleted transplantation in children. TCRbeta library construction was performed incorporating unique molecular identifiers. A single record per CDR3 protein comes from TCRdb applying MiXCR to the PCR reads. The sample includes some 280,000 distinct CDR3 sequences, approximately 9.8% of them seen just once. This specimen consisted of PBMCs from the stem cell graft donor, obtained from the stem cell graft. The receptors were gathered from a human donor who donated a stem cell graft to a child with SCID.

This clonotype was observed many times. In DNA form, the CDR3 reads TGTGCCAGCAGCTTGGCCTCGAGCACTGAAGCTTTCTTT. This codes for CASSLASSTEAFF. The chain joins TRBV7-8 to TRBJ1-1; D gene ambiguous. Germline assignment: CDR1 SGHVS and CDR2 FQNEAQ. V lost 3 bases and J 4 bases, leaving 9 bases between the germline ends. The CDR3 has 13 amino acids.

The CDR3 nucleotides are TGTGCCAGCAGGGGGACTAGCGGGGGGAACACCGGGGAGCTGTTTTTT. Its protein product is CASRGTSGGNTGELFF. This chain joins TRBV6-1 and TRBJ2-2; 14 bases agree with TRBD2. The CDR3 sequence is 16 residues long. With V trimmed by 6 bases and J by 1 base, 1 base remained unmatched. CDR1 is MNHNS and CDR2 is SASEGT in the germline V gene.

This clonotype was seen a few times. V gene TRBV20-1 combines with J gene TRBJ1-6; D call uncertain. In germline, CDR1 is DFQATT, CDR2 SNEGSKA (reference sequence). With 0 bases removed from V and 11 bases from J, the gap between germline ends came to 5 bases. The CDR3 sequence is 11 residues long. CDR3 in amino acids: CSARDGAPLHF. In nucleotides, the CDR3 is TGCAGTGCTAGAGACGGCGCACCCCTCCACTTT.